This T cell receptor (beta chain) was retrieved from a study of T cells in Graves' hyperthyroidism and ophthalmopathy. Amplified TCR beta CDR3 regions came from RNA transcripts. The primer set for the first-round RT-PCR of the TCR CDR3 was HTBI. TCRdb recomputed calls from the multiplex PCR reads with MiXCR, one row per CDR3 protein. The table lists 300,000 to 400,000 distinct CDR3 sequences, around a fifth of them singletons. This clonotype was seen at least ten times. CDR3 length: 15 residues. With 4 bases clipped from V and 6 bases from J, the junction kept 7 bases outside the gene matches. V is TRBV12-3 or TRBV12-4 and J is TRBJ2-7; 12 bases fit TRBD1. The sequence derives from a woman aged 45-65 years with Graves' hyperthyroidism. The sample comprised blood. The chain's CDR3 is CASSSAGTGGREQYF. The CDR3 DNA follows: TGTGCCAGCAGTTCGGCCGGGACAGGGGGCCGCGAGCAGTACTTC.